This TCR beta chain was captured in a study of monozygotic twins with inflammatory bowel disease. Study-level findings and limits: Extra variability in the repertoires of patients may have come from differing immunosuppressive treatments. Among the T cells, different subtypes could not be distinguished.

With regard to this clonotype: Its target is unknown.

Template switching was used to attach UMIs, which incorporated a 6-nucleotide sample barcode. Each CDR3 protein gets one entry in TCRdb, which reprocessed the 5' RACE reads and gives no DNA. The sample data list 140,000 to 150,000 distinct CDR3 sequences. The sample comprised blood. The TCR sequence derives from a human donor with ulcerative colitis or Crohn's disease, or a healthy co-twin of an affected twin (not recorded which).

CDR3: CAWSNPGANQPQHF. The genes are TRBV30 and TRBJ1-5; lacking DNA, the TRBD1 call made by TCRdb goes unchecked. The CDR3 loop spans 14 amino acids. The germline CDR1 and CDR2 sequences are GTSNPN and SVGIG (reference sequence).